One and the same sample provided the 31 T cell receptor beta chains below, sequenced in a study of blood T cell repertoires in COVID-19. Here immunoSEQ multiplex PCR was the method, and the copy in TCRdb shows in-frame clones only, minus some. Of around 100,000 clones listed, 87% are singletons. What was sequenced was peripheral blood. All receptors derive from a man aged 45-65 years with acute or convalescent COVID-19.

The chain links TRBV6-6 to TRBJ2-1; TRBD2 matches 8 bases. After removal of 5 bases from V and 0 bases from J, the junction contained 9 bases not matched to a gene. The CDR3 extends over 17 amino acids. The germline V gene encodes CDR1 MNHNY and CDR2 SVGAGI (reference sequence). CDR3 amino acids: CASSHLPSGSSYNEQFF. CDR3 bases: TGTGCCAGCAGTCACCTCCCGAGCGGGAGCTCCTACAATGAGCAGTTCTTC.

This clone was seen just once. The chain uses TRBV27 and TRBJ1-4, with no clear D. This CDR3 region has 14 residues. Germline assignment: CDR1 MNHEY and CDR2 SMNVEV (reference sequence). V was trimmed by 3 bases and J by 7 bases, leaving 12 bases between them. The chain's CDR3 is CASSFAGYGEKLFF. The CDR3 nucleotides read TGTGCCAGCAGTTTCGCGGGATACGGTGAAAAACTGTTTTTT.

The chain is built from TRBV7-6 and TRBJ2-7; 7 nucleotides match TRBD1. The CDR3 consists of 14 residues. The germline gives CDR1 SGHVS, CDR2 FNYEAQ. V trimming: 5 bases; J trimming: 4 bases; junction bases outside the gene matches: 8. The DNA for the CDR3 is TGTGCCAGCAGCCCTACCGACAGGGAATACGAGCAGTACTTC. Residues: CASSPTDREYEQYF.

The chain employs TRBV29-1 and TRBJ2-7, with unresolved D. V was shortened by 4 bases and J by 6 bases, with 10 bases between the two germline ends. The CDR3 is 11 residues long. The V gene's germline CDR1 is SQVTM and CDR2 ANQGSEA. The CDR3 DNA reads TGCAGCGTTGTAATAATCAGCGAGCAGTACTTC. It specifies CSVVIISEQYF.

The chain links TRBV5-1 to TRBJ1-4; the D gene is possibly TRBD1 (6 bases). V dropped 0 bases and J dropped 5 bases, with 11 bases sitting between them. Germline values: CDR1 SGHRS, CDR2 YFSETQ. The CDR3 is 15 amino acids. CDR3 region: CASSLGGQRNEKLFF. The DNA for the CDR3 is TGCGCCAGCAGCTTGGGGGGGCAGAGGAATGAAAAACTGTTTTTT.

This clone was detected a few times. This rearrangement joins TRBV6-5 to TRBJ1-4; a weak D match, TRBD1 (6 bases). V shed 0 bases and J shed 7 bases, with 15 bases lying between them. Germline CDR1 and CDR2: MNHEY and SVGAGI. CDR3 size: 16 residues. The CDR3 DNA is TGTGCCAGCAGTTACTCGAGCGGGGGCCGAGGTGAAAAACTGTTTTTT. It specifies CASSYSSGGRGEKLFF.

This sequence joins TRBV7-8 and TRBJ2-7; 9 nucleotides line up with TRBD2. This CDR3 comprises 16 residues. Trimming at V came to 5 bases and at J to 6 bases, leaving 14 bases not matched to a gene. The germline gives CDR1 SGHVS, CDR2 FQNEAQ. CDR3 in amino acids: CASSTRPGTSRFEQYF. In DNA, the CDR3 is TGTGCCAGCAGCACCCGTCCCGGGACTAGCCGGTTCGAGCAGTACTTC.

J is TRBJ2-3 and V is TRBV6-1, with D maybe TRBD1 (6 bases). This CDR3 contains 14 residues. V was cut by 6 bases and J by 0 bases, with 10 bases left in between. Germline lookup yields CDR1 MNHNS and CDR2 SASEGT. CDR3 in amino acids: CASRTGVSTDTQYF. CDR3 DNA: TGTGCCAGCAGGACAGGCGTTAGCACAGATACGCAGTATTTT.

In its sample, this clone was seen a few times. Within the sample, other DNA sequences also encode this same CDR3. The V and J genes are TRBV3-1 (or the pseudogene TRBV3-2) and TRBJ1-6, with D possibly TRBD1 on 6 matching bases. The CDR3 spans 14 residues. The V gene lost 3 bases and the J gene lost 7 bases, with 10 bases spanning the gap. The germline V gene has CDR1 LGHDT and CDR2 YNNKEL (reference sequence). The CDR3 nucleotides are TGTGCCAGCAGCCAGGGGACAAGGAATTCACCCCTCCACTTT. Translation: CASSQGTRNSPLHF.

CDR3: CASSTPGLAGGASGYEQYF. Written as DNA, the CDR3 is TGTGCCAGCAGCACTCCGGGACTAGCGGGAGGGGCGTCCGGCTACGAGCAGTACTTC. The chain joins TRBV7-9 to TRBJ2-7; 16 bases are a match to TRBD2. V shed 5 bases, J shed 3 bases, and the junction held 13 bases outside the gene matches. The CDR3 runs to 19 residues. The germline V gene encodes CDR1 SEHNR and CDR2 FQNEAQ (reference sequence).

This clone was found a few times. The chain carries TRBV11-1 and TRBJ2-7, with 9 bases lining up with TRBD1. The CDR3 runs 14 residues. V dropped 8 bases and J dropped 1; count of bases not matched to a gene: 6. The germline V gene encodes CDR1 SGHAT and CDR2 FQDESV (reference sequence). In DNA form, the CDR3 reads TGTGCCAGCTCAAAGGACAGGGGATCCTACGAGCAGTACTTC. Residues: CASSKDRGSYEQYF.

In this sample, this clone turned up a few times. The chain links TRBV15 to TRBJ2-7; D unclear. The V end was cut by 1 base, the J end by 3 bases, with 7 bases between. Germline V gene data show CDR1 as LNHNV and CDR2 as YYDKDF (reference sequence). The CDR3 spans 13 residues. DNA of the CDR3: TGTGCCACCAGCAGAGGACAAAACTACGAGCAGTACTTC. It codes for CATSRGQNYEQYF.

The CDR3 is CASSGGTSGNNEQFF. For the CDR3, the DNA is TGTGCCAGCAGCGGCGGGACTAGCGGAAACAATGAGCAGTTCTTC. The chain couples TRBV4-2 to TRBJ2-1, with 11 bases identical to TRBD2. Germline V gives CDR1 LGHNA, CDR2 YNFKEQ. This CDR3 has 15 residues. V shed 5 bases and J 5 bases; nucleotides not matched to a gene: 5.

The chain is built from TRBV10-2 and TRBJ2-2; 9 bases are shared with TRBD2. CDR1 WSHSY and CDR2 SAAADI come from the germline V gene. The length of the CDR3 is 15 residues. V was clipped by 7 bases and J by 1 base; unmatched bases: 4. The CDR3 sequence: CASTRTSVNTGELFF. The DNA for the CDR3 is TGCGCCAGCACCCGGACTAGCGTGAACACCGGGGAGCTGTTTTTT.

This chain connects TRBV6-5 to TRBJ2-1; D is possibly TRBD1 (6 bases). V lost 6 bases and J lost 7, with 16 bases in between. Germline V lookup: CDR1 MNHEY, CDR2 SVGAGI. The length of the CDR3 is 14 residues. CDR3 loop: CASSPEPTGNEQFF. The DNA for the CDR3 is TGTGCCAGCAGCCCGGAACCGACAGGTAATGAGCAGTTCTTC.

The rearrangement joins TRBV10-1 to TRBJ2-1, with TRBD2 identical over 8 bases. The CDR3 spans 15 residues. Germline V gene data show CDR1 as WNHNN and CDR2 as SYGVQD (reference sequence). J gave up 8 bases and V 7 bases, and 13 bases lay outside the gene matches. CDR3 nucleotides: TGCGCCAGCATGAGTGTGGGACTAGGTCTTGATGAGCAGTTCTTC. Residues: CASMSVGLGLDEQFF.

This rearrangement joins TRBV6-1 to TRBJ2-1; tentatively, D is TRBD2 (6 bases). Germline assignment: CDR1 MNHNS and CDR2 SASEGT. The V end was cut by 3 bases, the J end by 0 bases, with 6 bases between. This CDR3 is 14 amino acids long. CDR3 sequence: CASSERGSYNEQFF. CDR3 in DNA: TGTGCCAGCAGTGAGCGGGGCTCCTACAATGAGCAGTTCTTC.

The chain links TRBV7-8 to TRBJ2-7, with unresolved D. This CDR3 region has 14 residues. Germline V CDR1 and CDR2: SGHVS, FQNEAQ. Between the trimmed V and J ends, which lost 5 bases and 0 bases, there was a span of 11 bases. DNA for the CDR3: TGTGCCAGCAGCACCTCGAAGAGCTCCTACGAGCAGTACTTC. It codes for CASSTSKSSYEQYF. The full variable domain, rest sourced from reference TRBV7-8 and TRBJ2-7, is GAGVSQSPRYKVAKRGQDVALRCDPISGHVSLFWYQQALGQGPEFLTYFQNEAQLDKSGLPSDRFFAERPEGSVSTLKIQRTQQEDSAVYLCASSTSKSSYEQYFGPGTRLTVT.

This clone was counted a single time. The gene calls are TRBV19 and TRBJ2-1; maybe TRBD2 (5 bases). V lost 3 bases and J 2 bases, leaving 11 bases between the germline ends. The CDR3 consists of 15 residues. Germline lookup yields CDR1 LNHDA and CDR2 SQIVND (reference sequence). The CDR3 loop reads CASSIPRAPYNEQFF. The CDR3 DNA reads as TGTGCCAGTAGTATCCCGCGGGCCCCCTACAATGAGCAGTTCTTC.

This clone appeared a few times. This chain connects TRBV27 to TRBJ1-3; weak D call: TRBD1 (5 bases). CDR1 is MNHEY and CDR2 is SMNVEV in the germline V gene (reference sequence). The CDR3 totals 15 residues. V shed 2 bases and J shed 4 bases, with 12 bases lying between them. The CDR3: CASSLGQGEGNTIYF. The DNA of the CDR3 is TGTGCCAGCAGTTTAGGGCAGGGTGAAGGAAACACCATATATTTT.

This clone was counted a single time. This chain links TRBV24-1 with TRBJ2-7; unclear D gene. The V and J ends lost 4 bases and 3 bases respectively, with 3 bases between them. Germline CDR1 KGHDR, CDR2 SFDVKD. The CDR3 runs 11 residues. Here the CDR3 DNA reads TGTGCCACCAGTGACCGCTACGAGCAGTACTTC. Protein sequence: CATSDRYEQYF.

This chain joins TRBV24-1 and TRBJ2-5; tentatively, D is TRBD2 (7 bases). The CDR3 is made up of 16 amino acids. The germline V gene has CDR1 KGHDR and CDR2 SFDVKD. The V end was cut by 4 bases, the J end by 5 bases, with 19 bases between. CDR3 DNA sequence: TGTGCCACCAGTGACCCGTTTGGGAGGGGGATGGAGACCCAGTACTTC. Amino acid sequence: CATSDPFGRGMETQYF.

The chain carries TRBV23-1 and TRBJ2-5; 9 nucleotides agree with TRBD2. TRBV23-1 belongs to the ORF category, with a function that is uncertain. Germline trimming cut 4 bases from V and 4 bases from J; bases unmatched to any gene: 13. The CDR3 totals 17 residues. Written as DNA, the CDR3 is TGCGCCAGCAGTCCTCCTCTAGCGGGATCGACTCGAGAGACCCAGTACTTC. It translates to CASSPPLAGSTRETQYF.

CDR3 nucleotides: TGTGCCAGCAGCTTGAGGACAGGGGGAAATGAAAAACTGTTTTTT. Its protein product is CASSLRTGGNEKLFF. V gene TRBV11-3 combines with J gene TRBJ1-4; 10 bases are shared with TRBD1. This CDR3 region has 15 residues. V was clipped by 3 bases and J by 5 bases; unmatched bases: 3. Germline CDR1 and CDR2: SGHNT and YENEEA.

The rearrangement joins TRBV20-1 to TRBJ2-3; D gene unclear. The CDR3 has 10 residues. V shed 5 bases and J shed 2 bases, with 2 bases lying between them. Germline V gene data show CDR1 as DFQATT and CDR2 as SNEGSKA (reference sequence). The CDR3 DNA reads as TGCAGTGCTCACACAGATACGCAGTATTTT. Amino acid sequence: CSAHTDTQYF.

The genes are TRBV6-5 and TRBJ2-3; TRBD2 is a possible D gene (7 bases). Germline V gives CDR1 MNHEY, CDR2 SVGAGI. The CDR3 has 15 residues. V dropped 3 bases and J dropped 1 base, with 11 bases sitting between them. CDR3 DNA: TGTGCCAGCAGTTATCAGGGGAGGGGCACAGATACGCAGTATTTT. This encodes CASSYQGRGTDTQYF.

The chain joins TRBV11-2 to TRBJ2-1, with TRBD2 matching 14 bases. Trimming cost V 5 bases and J 12 bases; bases outside gene matches: 12. CDR1 and CDR2 (germline): SGHAT, FQNNGV. There are 16 residues in the CDR3. The CDR3 DNA reads as TGTGCCAGCAGCCAACACAAGGGACTAGCGGGAGAAGGGCAGTTCTTC. It translates to CASSQHKGLAGEGQFF.

The rearrangement joins TRBV18 to TRBJ2-2, with 12 bases matching TRBD2. V was pared by 5 bases and J by 5 bases, with 3 bases of the junction left unmatched. CDR1 and CDR2 (germline): KGHSH, LQKENI. This CDR3 contains 15 residues. In DNA, the CDR3 is TGTGCCAGCTCATCGGGGACTAGCGGGACCGGGGAGCTGTTTTTT. Its protein product is CASSSGTSGTGELFF.

This clone is medium-sized in the sample. V usage is TRBV19 and J usage is TRBJ1-2; D is possibly TRBD1 (6 bases). This CDR3 has 13 amino acids. Per germline, CDR1 LNHDA and CDR2 SQIVND (reference sequence). V lost 6 bases to trimming and J lost 8 bases, with 16 bases between them. The CDR3 protein is CASSQGGVGGYTF. DNA for the CDR3: TGTGCCAGTAGCCAAGGGGGGGTTGGAGGCTACACCTTC. The complete variable domain, with remaining parts taken from reference TRBV19 and TRBJ1-2, reads DGGITQSPKYLFRKEGQNVTLSCEQNLNHDAMYWYRQDPGQGLRLIYYSQIVNDFQKGDIAEGYSVSREKKESFPLTVTSAQKNPTAFYLCASSQGGVGGYTFGSGTRLTVV.

The genes are TRBV21-1 and TRBJ1-5. TRBV21-1 is tagged as a pseudogene. This CDR3 has 15 residues. CDR3 nucleotides: TGTGCCAGCAGCAAAGGGGGAGGGAGCAATCAGCCCCAGCATTTT. Translated: CASSKGGGSNQPQHF.

The chain is built from TRBV6-2 or TRBV6-3 and TRBJ2-1; 9 nucleotides agree with TRBD2. V lost 2 bases and J lost 8; bases outside the gene matches: 13. Germline V gene lookup returns CDR1 MNHEY and CDR2 SVGEGT. The length of the CDR3 is 17 residues. CDR3 bases: TGTGCCAGCAGTTACGGTAGCGGGAGTAACAGACGCGATGAGCAGTTCTTC. Residues: CASSYGSGSNRRDEQFF.